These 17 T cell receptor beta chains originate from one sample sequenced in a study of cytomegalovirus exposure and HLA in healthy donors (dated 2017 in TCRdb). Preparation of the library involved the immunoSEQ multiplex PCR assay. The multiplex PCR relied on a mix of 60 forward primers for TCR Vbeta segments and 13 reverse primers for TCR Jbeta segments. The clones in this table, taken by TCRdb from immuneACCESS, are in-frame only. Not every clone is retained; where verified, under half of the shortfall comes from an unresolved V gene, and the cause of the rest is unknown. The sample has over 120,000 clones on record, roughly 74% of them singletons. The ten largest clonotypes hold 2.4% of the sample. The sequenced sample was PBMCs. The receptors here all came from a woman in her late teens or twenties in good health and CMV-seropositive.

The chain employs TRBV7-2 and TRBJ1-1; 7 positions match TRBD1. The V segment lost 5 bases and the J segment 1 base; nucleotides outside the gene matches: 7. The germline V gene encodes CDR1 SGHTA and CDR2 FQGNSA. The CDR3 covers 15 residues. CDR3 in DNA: TGTGCCAGCAGCCAGGTGACAGGGCAGAACACTGAAGCTTTCTTT. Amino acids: CASSQVTGQNTEAFF.

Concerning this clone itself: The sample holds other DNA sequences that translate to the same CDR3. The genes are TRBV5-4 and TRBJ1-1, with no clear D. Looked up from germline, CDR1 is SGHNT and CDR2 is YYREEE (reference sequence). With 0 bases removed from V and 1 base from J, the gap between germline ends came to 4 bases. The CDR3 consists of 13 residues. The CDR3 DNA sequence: TGTGCCAGCAGCTTGGCAGGGAACACTGAAGCTTTCTTT. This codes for CASSLAGNTEAFF.

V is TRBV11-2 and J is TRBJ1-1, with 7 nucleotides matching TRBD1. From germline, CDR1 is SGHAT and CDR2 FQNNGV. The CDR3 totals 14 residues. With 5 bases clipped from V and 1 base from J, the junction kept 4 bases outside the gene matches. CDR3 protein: CASSPGQKNTEAFF. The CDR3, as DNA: TGTGCCAGCAGCCCGGGACAGAAGAACACTGAAGCTTTCTTT.

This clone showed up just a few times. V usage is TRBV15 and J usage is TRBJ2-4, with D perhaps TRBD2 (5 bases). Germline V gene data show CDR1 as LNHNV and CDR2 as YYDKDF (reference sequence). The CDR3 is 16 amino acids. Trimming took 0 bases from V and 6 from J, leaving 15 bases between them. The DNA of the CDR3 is TGTGCCACCAGCAGAGAAGGGAGTTCCCTCAGAAACATTCAGTACTTC. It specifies CATSREGSSLRNIQYF.

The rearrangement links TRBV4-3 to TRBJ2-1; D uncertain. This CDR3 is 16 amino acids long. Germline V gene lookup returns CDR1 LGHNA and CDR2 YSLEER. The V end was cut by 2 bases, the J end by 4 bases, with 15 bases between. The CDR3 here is CASSQQSNYLYNEQFF. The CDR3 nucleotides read TGCGCCAGCAGCCAACAGTCGAACTACCTATACAATGAGCAGTTCTTC.

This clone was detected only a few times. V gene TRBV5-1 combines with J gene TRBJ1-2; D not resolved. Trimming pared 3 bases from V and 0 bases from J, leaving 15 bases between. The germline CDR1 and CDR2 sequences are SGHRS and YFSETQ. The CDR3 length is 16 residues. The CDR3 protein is CASSSHTEFSNYGYTF. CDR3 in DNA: TGCGCCAGCAGCTCGCACACAGAATTTTCTAACTATGGCTACACCTTC.

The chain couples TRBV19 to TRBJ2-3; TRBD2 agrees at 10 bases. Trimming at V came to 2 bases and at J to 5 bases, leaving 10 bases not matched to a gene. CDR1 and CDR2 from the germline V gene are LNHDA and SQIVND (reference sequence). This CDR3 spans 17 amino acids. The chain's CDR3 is CASSILLAGDREDTQYF. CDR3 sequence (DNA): TGTGCCAGTAGTATACTTCTAGCGGGGGACCGGGAAGATACGCAGTATTTT.

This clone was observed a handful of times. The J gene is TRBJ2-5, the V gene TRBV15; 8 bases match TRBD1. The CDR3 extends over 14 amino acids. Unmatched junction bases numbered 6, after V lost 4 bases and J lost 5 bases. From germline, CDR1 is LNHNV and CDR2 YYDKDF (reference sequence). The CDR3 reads CATSKDRAGETQYF. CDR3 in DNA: TGTGCCACCAGCAAGGACAGGGCGGGCGAGACCCAGTACTTC. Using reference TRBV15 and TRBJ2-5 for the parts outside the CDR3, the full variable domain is DAMVIQNPRYQVTQFGKPVTLSCSQTLNHNVMYWYQQKSSQAPKLLFHYYDKDFNNEADTPDNFQSRRPNTSFCFLDIRSPGLGDTAMYLCATSKDRAGETQYFGPGTRLLVL.

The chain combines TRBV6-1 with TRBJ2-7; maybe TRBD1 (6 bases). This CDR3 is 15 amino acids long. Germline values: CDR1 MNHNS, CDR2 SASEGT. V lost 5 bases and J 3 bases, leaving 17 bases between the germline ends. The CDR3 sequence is CASSTLQGGGYEQYF. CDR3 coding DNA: TGTGCCAGCAGTACTTTACAGGGTGGCGGCTACGAGCAGTACTTC.

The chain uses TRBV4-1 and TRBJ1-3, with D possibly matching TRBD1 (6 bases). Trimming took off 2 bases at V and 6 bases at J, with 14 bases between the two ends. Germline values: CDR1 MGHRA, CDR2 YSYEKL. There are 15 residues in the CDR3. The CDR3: CASSQNDRTENTIYF. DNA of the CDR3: TGCGCCAGCAGCCAAAACGACAGGACCGAAAACACCATATATTTT.

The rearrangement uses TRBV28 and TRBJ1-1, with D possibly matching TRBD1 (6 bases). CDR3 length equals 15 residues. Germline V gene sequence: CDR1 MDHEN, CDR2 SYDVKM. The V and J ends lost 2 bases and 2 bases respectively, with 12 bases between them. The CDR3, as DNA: TGTGCCAGCAGTTTAGGGGGCAGGACAAACACTGAAGCTTTCTTT. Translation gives CASSLGGRTNTEAFF.

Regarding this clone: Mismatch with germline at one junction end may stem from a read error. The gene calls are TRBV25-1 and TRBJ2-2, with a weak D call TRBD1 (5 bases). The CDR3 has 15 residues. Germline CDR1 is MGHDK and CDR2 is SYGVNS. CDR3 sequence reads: CASSGKTAYTGELFF. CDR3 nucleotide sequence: TGTGCCAGTAGTGGGAAGACAGCTTACACCGGGGAGCTGTTTTTT.

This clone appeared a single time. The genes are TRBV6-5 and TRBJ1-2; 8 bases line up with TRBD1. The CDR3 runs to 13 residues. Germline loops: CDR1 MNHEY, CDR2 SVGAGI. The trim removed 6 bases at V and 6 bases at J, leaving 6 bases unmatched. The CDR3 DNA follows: TGTGCCAGCAGGGTGGGGACAGGTCATGGCTACACCTTC. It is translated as CASRVGTGHGYTF.

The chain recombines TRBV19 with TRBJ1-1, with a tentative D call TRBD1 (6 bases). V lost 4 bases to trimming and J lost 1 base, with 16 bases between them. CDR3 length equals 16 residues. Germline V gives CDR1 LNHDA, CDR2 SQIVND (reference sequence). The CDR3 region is CASSKNSGVGNTEAFF. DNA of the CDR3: TGTGCCAGTAGTAAAAACTCAGGGGTCGGGAACACTGAAGCTTTCTTT.

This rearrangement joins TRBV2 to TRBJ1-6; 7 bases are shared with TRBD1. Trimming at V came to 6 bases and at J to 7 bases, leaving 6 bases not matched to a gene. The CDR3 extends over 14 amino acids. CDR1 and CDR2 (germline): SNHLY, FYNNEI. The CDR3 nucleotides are TGTGCCAGCAGGTTACAGGGGCTAAATTCACCCCTCCACTTT. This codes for CASRLQGLNSPLHF.

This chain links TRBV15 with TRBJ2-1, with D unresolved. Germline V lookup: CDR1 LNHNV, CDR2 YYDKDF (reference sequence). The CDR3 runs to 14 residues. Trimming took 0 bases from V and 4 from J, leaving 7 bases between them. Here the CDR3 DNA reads TGTGCCACCAGCAGAGATGGGCAATACAATGAGCAGTTCTTC. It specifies CATSRDGQYNEQFF.

The CDR3 reads CASRGHAGNEKLFF. The CDR3 DNA reads TGTGCCAGCAGGGGACATGCGGGTAATGAAAAACTGTTTTTT. This chain connects TRBV28 to TRBJ1-4, with D possibly matching TRBD1 (6 bases). The CDR3 runs to 14 residues. V lost 6 bases to trimming and J lost 4 bases, with 12 bases between them. Germline values: CDR1 MDHEN, CDR2 SYDVKM.